The source of this TCR beta chain is a study of blood T cells in healthy people across ages. The study, taken as a whole, reports: Unsorted PBMC input precluded a conclusive naive versus antigen-experienced comparison. Estimates based on one million T cells were treated as lower bounds. Percentage of naive T cells showed a strong correlation with TCR beta diversity.

In regard to this clonotype: Antigen: not known.

Sample-barcoded 5' priming and a J-beta primer mix drove a second PCR of 7 to 11 cycles. TCRdb called the 5' RACE reads again in MiXCR, with one record for every CDR3 protein. Of 800,000 to 900,000 distinct CDR3 sequences listed, 55% to 65% were seen once; the top ten hold 28%. CDR1 and CDR2 (germline): MDHEN, SYDVKM. This CDR3 is built from 14 residues. The clonotype was recovered from a man aged 30 to 45 in good health. The sample was blood. The rearrangement uses TRBV28 and TRBJ2-7; TRBD1 aligns across 8 bases. The tail of the sequence fits TRBJ2-4 better, so the J call may be wrong. CDR3 residues: CATRPGGKGNIQYF. The CDR3 DNA reads TGTGCCACTAGACCAGGGGGCAAGGGGAACATTCAGTACTTC.